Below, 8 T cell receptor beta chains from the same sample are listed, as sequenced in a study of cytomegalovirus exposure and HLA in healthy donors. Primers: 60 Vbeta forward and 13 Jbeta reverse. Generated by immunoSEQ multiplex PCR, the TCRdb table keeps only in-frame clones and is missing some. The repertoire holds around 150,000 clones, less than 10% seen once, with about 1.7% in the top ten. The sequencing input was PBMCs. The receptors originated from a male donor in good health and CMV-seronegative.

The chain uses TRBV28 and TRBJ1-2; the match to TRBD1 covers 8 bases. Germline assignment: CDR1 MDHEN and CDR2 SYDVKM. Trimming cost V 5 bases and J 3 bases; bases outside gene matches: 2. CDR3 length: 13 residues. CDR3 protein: CASSPTGDYGYTF. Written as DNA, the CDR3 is TGTGCCAGCAGTCCGACAGGGGACTATGGCTACACCTTC.

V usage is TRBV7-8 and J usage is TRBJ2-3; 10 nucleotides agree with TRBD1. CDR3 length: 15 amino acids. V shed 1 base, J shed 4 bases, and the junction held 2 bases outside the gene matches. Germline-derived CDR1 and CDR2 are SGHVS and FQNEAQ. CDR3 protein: CASSLGGTGADTQYF. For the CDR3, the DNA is TGTGCCAGCAGCTTAGGAGGGACAGGGGCAGATACGCAGTATTTT.

The CDR3 DNA follows: TGTGCCAGCAGTTACTCTACAGGGCTTTCTGGAAACACCATATATTTT. This encodes CASSYSTGLSGNTIYF. The chain has TRBV6-5 and TRBJ1-3, with a weak D call TRBD1 (6 bases). This CDR3 comprises 16 residues. Germline-derived CDR1 and CDR2 are MNHEY and SVGAGI. Trimming shortened V by 0 bases and J by 1 base, and 10 bases separated the two germline ends.

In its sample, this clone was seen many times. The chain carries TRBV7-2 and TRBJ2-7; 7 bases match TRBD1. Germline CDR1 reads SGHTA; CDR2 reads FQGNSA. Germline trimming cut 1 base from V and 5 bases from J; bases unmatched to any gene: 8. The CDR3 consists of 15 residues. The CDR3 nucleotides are TGTGCCAGCAGCTTAGAGAGGGGGCACGTAGACGAGCAGTACTTC. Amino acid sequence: CASSLERGHVDEQYF.

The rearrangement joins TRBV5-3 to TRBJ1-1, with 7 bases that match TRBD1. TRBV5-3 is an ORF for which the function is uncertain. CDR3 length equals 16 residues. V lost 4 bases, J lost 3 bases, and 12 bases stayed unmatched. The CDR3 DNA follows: TGTGCCAGAAGCCTAAACAGGGGCGGTGGGGACACTGAAGCTTTCTTT. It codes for CARSLNRGGGDTEAFF.

CDR3 residues: CASSYGWNTGLYGYTF. In nucleotides, the CDR3 is TGTGCCAGCAGCTACGGGTGGAATACAGGGTTGTATGGCTACACCTTC. The chain has TRBV7-9 and TRBJ1-2, with D tentatively TRBD1 (6 bases). V lost 4 bases, J lost 5 bases, and 20 bases lay in between. The CDR3 covers 16 residues. Germline CDR1 and CDR2: SEHNR and FQNEAQ (reference sequence).

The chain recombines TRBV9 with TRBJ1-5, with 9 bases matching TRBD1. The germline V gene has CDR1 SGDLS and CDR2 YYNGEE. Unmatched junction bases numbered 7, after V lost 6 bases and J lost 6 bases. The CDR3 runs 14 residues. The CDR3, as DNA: TGTGCCAGCAAAAGGACAGGGGTAGGTCAGCCCCAGCATTTT. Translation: CASKRTGVGQPQHF.

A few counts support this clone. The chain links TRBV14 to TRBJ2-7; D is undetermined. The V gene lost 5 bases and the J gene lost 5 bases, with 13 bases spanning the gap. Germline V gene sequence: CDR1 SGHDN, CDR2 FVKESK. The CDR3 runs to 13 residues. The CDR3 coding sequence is TGTGCCAGCAGCTGGCTTACCGTGGACGAGCAGTACTTC. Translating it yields CASSWLTVDEQYF.